This is a list of T cell receptor beta chains from one sample in a study of cytomegalovirus exposure and HLA in healthy donors. Only in-frame clones appear in the TCRdb table, and some are missing; sequencing was by immunoSEQ multiplex PCR. The sample holds 110,000 or so clones, 75% seen once. The sequencing sample was made of PBMCs. These receptors all stem from a man in his forties in good health and CMV-seronegative. The CDR3 runs from the conserved cysteine through the conserved F or W. The D gene is left open where the match is weak.

TRBV2	.	TRBJ2-1	CASSETNSYNEQFF
TRBV7-2	.	TRBJ1-1	CASSGAVGTEAFF
TRBV6-5	TRBD1	TRBJ1-5	CASSPLTGRGQPQHF
TRBV5-1	.	TRBJ1-1	CASSLESGFEAFF
TRBV7-9	TRBD1	TRBJ2-1	CSSSSPGTEYNEQFF
TRBV5-1	.	TRBJ2-5	CASSFGSQETQYF
TRBV27	TRBD2	TRBJ2-3	CASSLTASGGVTDTQYF
TRBV5-1	TRBD2	TRBJ2-5	CASCSGGQETQYF
TRBV7-9	.	TRBJ2-7	CASSRIYEQYF
TRBV6-5	.	TRBJ1-1	CASSLAAERRTEAFF
TRBV7-7	.	TRBJ2-2	CASSSLGRGQGYTGELFF
TRBV20-1	TRBD1	TRBJ1-2	CSARGQGETF
TRBV28	.	TRBJ1-4	CASLTNEKLFF
TRBV6-4	.	TRBJ2-7	CASSDSRGKVGYEQYF
TRBV19	.	TRBJ1-2	CASSIGGGAYGYTF
TRBV2	TRBD2	TRBJ2-7	CASDEREVSYEQYF
TRBV7-9	TRBD1	TRBJ1-3	CASSRGQYSGNTIYF
TRBV7-6	TRBD1	TRBJ2-5	CASSLGTGGQETQYF
TRBV7-2	TRBD1	TRBJ2-3	CASRGQGTAASTDTQYF
TRBV5-1	.	TRBJ2-7	CASSARGASYEQYF
TRBV5-1	TRBD2	TRBJ2-1	CASSLRTSGKRGNEQFF
TRBV11-2	TRBD2	TRBJ2-5	CASSLDRTSGMGETQYF
TRBV30	.	.	CAWTRQGPLFEQYF
TRBV30	TRBD2	TRBJ2-7	CACPGLGSEQYF
TRBV2	.	TRBJ2-1	CASSRPRLSSSTYNEQFF
TRBV19	TRBD1	TRBJ1-1	CASSPGQRNTEAFF
TRBV18	.	TRBJ1-6	CASTQGLNSPLHF
TRBV7-2	TRBD1	TRBJ1-2	CASSLARGRRNYGYTF
TRBV5-4	.	TRBJ2-7	CASSLEEGWYEQYF
TRBV6-5	TRBD1	TRBJ2-5	CASSWDSLLKAQYF
TRBV18	TRBD2	TRBJ2-1	CASSPPGSYAAGKTWGEQFF
TRBV29-1	TRBD2	TRBJ2-1	CSVDTSGSGYNEQFF
TRBV29-1	TRBD1	TRBJ1-1	CSAPQGAGTEAFF
TRBV6-5	TRBD1	TRBJ2-1	CASSGTALYNEQFF
TRBV7-9	.	TRBJ1-2	CASSLEAGRNYGYTF
TRBV7-3	.	TRBJ2-1	CASSFGGGSNEQFF
TRBV4-3	.	TRBJ1-1	CASNQGVRILGENTEAFF
TRBV18	.	TRBJ1-1	CASSSNILSGNTEAFF
TRBV6-4	.	TRBJ1-1	CASSDWSHGTEAFF
TRBV6-5	.	TRBJ2-7	CASTPPRGYEQYF
TRBV14	.	TRBJ1-6	CASSQQAGPNSPLHF
TRBV5-6	TRBD2	TRBJ2-7	CASSTGLAGGPSYEQYF
TRBV19	TRBD1	TRBJ2-1	CATLATGGYNEQFF
TRBV5-4	.	TRBJ2-1	CASSLAYLGFHEQFF
TRBV18	TRBD1	TRBJ2-2	CASSPLTGRTGELFF
TRBV6-5	TRBD2	TRBJ2-7	CASSYTRTSGGYEQYF
TRBV30	TRBD1	TRBJ2-2	CACTGGGELFF